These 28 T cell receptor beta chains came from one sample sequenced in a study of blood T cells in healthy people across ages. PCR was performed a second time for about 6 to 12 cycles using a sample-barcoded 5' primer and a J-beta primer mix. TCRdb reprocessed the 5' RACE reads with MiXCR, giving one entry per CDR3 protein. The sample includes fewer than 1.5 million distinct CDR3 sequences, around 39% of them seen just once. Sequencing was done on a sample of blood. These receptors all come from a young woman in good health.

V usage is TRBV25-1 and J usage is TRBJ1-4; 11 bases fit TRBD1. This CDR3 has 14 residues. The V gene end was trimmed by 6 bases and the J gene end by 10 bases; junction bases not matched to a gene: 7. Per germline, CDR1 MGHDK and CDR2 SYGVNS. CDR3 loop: CASSPGQGGGKLFF. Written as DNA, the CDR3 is TGTGCCAGCAGCCCGGGACAGGGGGGCGGAAAACTGTTTTTT.

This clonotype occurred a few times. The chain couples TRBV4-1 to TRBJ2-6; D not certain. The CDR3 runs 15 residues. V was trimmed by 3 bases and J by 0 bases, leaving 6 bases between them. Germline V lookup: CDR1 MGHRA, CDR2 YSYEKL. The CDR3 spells CASSHQVSGANVLTF. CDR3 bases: TGCGCCAGCAGCCATCAGGTCTCTGGGGCCAACGTCCTGACTTTC.

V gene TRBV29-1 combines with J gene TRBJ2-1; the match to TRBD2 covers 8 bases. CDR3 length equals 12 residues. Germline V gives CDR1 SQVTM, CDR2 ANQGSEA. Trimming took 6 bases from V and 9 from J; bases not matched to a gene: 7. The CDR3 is CSVPPGGGEQFF. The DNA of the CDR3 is TGCAGCGTCCCCCCGGGAGGGGGTGAGCAGTTCTTC.

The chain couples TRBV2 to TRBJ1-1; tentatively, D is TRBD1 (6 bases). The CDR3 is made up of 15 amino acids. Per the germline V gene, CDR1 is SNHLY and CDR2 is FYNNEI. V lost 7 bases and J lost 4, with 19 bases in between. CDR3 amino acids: CASTLEQGVGTEAFF. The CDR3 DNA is TGTGCCAGCACCCTTGAACAGGGAGTGGGCACTGAAGCTTTCTTT.

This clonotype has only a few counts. DNA for the CDR3: TGTGCCAGCAGTTTAGTGGCTAGCCCCCGGGAGACCCAGTACTTC. Translating gives CASSLVASPRETQYF. V gene TRBV12-3 or TRBV12-4 combines with J gene TRBJ2-5, with D possibly matching TRBD2 (5 bases). The CDR3 consists of 15 residues. V was shortened by 1 base and J by 5 bases, with 14 bases between the two germline ends.

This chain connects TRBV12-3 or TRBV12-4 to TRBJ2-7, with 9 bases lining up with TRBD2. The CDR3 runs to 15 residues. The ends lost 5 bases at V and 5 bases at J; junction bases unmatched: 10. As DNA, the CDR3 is TGTGCCAGCAGTCCGGTTAGCGGGGGCCGCGACGAGCAGTACTTC. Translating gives CASSPVSGGRDEQYF.

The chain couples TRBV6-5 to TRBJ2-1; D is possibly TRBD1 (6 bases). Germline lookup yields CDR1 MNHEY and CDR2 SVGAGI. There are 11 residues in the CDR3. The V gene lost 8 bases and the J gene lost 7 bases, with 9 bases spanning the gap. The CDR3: CASQTGNEQFF. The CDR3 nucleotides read TGTGCCAGCCAGACAGGTAATGAGCAGTTCTTC.

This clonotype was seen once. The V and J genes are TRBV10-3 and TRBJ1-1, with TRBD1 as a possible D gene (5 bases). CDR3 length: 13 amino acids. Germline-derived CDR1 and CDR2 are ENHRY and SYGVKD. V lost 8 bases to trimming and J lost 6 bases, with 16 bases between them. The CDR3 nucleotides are TGTGCCATCGATCAGGGACCCGACGCTGAAGCTTTCTTT. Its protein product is CAIDQGPDAEAFF.

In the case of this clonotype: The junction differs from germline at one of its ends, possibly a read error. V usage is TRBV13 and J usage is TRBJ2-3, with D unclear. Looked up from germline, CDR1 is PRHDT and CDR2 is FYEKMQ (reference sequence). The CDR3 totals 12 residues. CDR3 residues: CACSLGSDTQYF. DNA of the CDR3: TGTGCCTGCAGCTTAGGATCAGATACGCAGTATTTT.

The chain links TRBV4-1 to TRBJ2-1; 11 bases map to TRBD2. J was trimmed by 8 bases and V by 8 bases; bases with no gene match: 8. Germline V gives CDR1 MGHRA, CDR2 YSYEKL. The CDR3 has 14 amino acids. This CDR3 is CASQLAGVSDEQFF. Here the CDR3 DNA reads TGCGCCAGCCAACTAGCGGGAGTATCTGATGAGCAGTTCTTC.

In nucleotides, the CDR3 is TGTGCCAGCAGTTCCCGTGTGATGGAGCCTCCGCAGTATTTT. This encodes CASSSRVMEPPQYF. The rearrangement joins TRBV27 to TRBJ2-3; no clear D. V was pared by 4 bases and J by 10 bases, with 18 bases between. This CDR3 contains 14 residues. Per the germline V gene, CDR1 is MNHEY and CDR2 is SMNVEV (reference sequence).

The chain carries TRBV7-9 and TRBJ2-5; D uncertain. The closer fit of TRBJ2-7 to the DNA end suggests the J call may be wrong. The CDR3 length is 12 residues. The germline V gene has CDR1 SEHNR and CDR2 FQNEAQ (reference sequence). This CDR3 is CASSLEAREQYF. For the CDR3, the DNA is TGTGCCAGCAGCTTAGAGGCTCGCGAGCAGTACTTC.

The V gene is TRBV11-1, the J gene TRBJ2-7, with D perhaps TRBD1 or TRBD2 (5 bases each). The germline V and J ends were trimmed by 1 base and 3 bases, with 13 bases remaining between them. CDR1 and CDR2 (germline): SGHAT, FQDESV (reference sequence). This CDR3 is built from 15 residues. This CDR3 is CASSLVRGEVYEQYF. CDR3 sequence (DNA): TGTGCCAGCAGCTTAGTCCGGGGCGAAGTCTACGAGCAGTACTTC. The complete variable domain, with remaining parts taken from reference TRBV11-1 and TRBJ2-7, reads EAEVAQSPRYKITEKSQAVAFWCDPISGHATLYWYRQILGQGPELLVQFQDESVVDDSQLPKDRFSAERLKGVDSTLKIQPAELGDSAMYLCASSLVRGEVYEQYFGPGTRLTVT.

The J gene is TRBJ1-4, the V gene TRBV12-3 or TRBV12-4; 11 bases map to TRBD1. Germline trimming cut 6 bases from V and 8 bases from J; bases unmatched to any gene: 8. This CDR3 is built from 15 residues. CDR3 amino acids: CASSPGTGGGEKLFF. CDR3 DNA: TGTGCCAGCAGCCCCGGGACAGGGGGTGGAGAAAAACTGTTTTTT.

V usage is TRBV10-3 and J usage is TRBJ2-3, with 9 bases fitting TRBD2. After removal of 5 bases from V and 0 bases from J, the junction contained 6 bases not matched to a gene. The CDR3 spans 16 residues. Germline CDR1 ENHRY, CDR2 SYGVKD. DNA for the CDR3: TGTGCCATCAGTAAGGGGACTAGCTCTAGCACAGATACGCAGTATTTT. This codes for CAISKGTSSSTDTQYF.

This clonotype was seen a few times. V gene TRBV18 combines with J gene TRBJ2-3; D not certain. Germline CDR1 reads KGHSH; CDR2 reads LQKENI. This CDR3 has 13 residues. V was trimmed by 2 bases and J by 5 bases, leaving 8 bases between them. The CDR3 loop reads CASSPIGEDTQYF. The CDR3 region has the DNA TGTGCCAGCTCACCAATCGGTGAAGATACGCAGTATTTT.

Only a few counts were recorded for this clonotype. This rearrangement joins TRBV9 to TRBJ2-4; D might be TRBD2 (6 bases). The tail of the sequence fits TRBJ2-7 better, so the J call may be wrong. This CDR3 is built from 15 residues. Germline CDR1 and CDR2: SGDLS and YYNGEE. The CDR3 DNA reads TGTGCCAGCAGCCCATTCTCGGGCGGGATCTACGAGCAGTACTTC. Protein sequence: CASSPFSGGIYEQYF.

CDR3 DNA sequence: TGTGCCAGCACCTGGGCCGCTCGCACAGATACGCAGTATTTT. This gives the protein CASTWAARTDTQYF. The rearrangement links TRBV6-1 to TRBJ2-3; D is unclear. Trimming removed 7 bases from V and 1 base from J, with 12 bases in between. This CDR3 contains 14 residues. The germline CDR1 and CDR2 sequences are MNHNS and SASEGT.

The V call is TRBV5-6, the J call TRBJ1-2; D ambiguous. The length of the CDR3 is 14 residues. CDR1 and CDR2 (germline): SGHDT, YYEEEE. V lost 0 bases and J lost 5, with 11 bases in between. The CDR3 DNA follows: TGTGCCAGCAGCTTGGTACAAACCCTATATGGCTACACCTTC. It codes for CASSLVQTLYGYTF.

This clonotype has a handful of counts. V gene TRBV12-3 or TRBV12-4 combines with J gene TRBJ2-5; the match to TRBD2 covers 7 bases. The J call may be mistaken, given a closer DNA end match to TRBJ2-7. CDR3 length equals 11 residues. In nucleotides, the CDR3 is TGTGCCAGCAGTGCGGGGGTCGAGCAGTACTTC. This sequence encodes CASSAGVEQYF.

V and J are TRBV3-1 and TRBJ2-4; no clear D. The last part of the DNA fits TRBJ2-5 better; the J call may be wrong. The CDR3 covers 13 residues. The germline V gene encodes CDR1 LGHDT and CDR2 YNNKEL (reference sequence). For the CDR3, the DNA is TGTGCCAGCAGCCCCACGCCGGAAGAGACCCAGTACTTC. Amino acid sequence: CASSPTPEETQYF.

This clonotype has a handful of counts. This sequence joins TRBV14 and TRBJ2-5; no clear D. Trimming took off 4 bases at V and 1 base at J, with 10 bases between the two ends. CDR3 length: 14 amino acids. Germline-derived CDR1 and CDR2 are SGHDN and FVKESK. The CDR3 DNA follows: TGTGCCAGCAGCCTTAGACACATCCAAGAGACCCAGTACTTC. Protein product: CASSLRHIQETQYF.

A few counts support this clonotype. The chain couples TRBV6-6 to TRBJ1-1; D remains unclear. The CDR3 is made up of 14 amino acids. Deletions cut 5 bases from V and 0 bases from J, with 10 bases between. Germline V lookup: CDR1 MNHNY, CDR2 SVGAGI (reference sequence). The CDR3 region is CASSDPGLNTEAFF. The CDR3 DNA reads TGTGCCAGCAGTGACCCTGGACTGAACACTGAAGCTTTCTTT.

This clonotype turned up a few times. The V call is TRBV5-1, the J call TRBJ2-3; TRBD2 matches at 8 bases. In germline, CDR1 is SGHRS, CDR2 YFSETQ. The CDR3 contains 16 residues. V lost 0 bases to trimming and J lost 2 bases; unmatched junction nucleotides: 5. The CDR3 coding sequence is TGCGCCAGCAGCTTGGCCAGCGGGGGACCCACAGATACGCAGTATTTT. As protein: CASSLASGGPTDTQYF. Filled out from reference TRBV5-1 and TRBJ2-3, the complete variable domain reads KAGVTQTPRYLIKTRGQQVTLSCSPISGHRSVSWYQQTPGQGLQFLFEYFSETQRNKGNFPGRFSGRQFSNSRSEMNVSTLELGDSALYLCASSLASGGPTDTQYFGPGTRLTVL.

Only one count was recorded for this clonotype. CDR3 residues: CASTAFGGSYEQYF. The CDR3 nucleotides read TGTGCCAGCACCGCCTTCGGCGGCTCCTACGAGCAGTACTTC. V usage is TRBV2 and J usage is TRBJ2-7; D unclear. CDR1 and CDR2 (germline): SNHLY, FYNNEI. The CDR3 is 14 residues long. The ends were cut back, 7 bases at V and 0 bases at J, with 13 bases in the middle.

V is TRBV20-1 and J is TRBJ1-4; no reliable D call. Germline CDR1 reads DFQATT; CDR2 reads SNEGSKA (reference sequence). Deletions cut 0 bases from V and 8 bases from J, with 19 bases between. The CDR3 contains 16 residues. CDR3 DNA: TGCAGTGCTAGAGATCGATTGGGAAACCTCGGGGAAAAACTGTTTTTT. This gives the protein CSARDRLGNLGEKLFF.

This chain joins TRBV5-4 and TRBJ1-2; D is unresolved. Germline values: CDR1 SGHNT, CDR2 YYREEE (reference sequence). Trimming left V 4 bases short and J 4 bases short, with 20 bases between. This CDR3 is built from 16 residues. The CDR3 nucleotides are TGTGCCAGCAGCGGGCAGTCTCAGCCTTTGGTCTATGGCTACACCTTC. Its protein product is CASSGQSQPLVYGYTF. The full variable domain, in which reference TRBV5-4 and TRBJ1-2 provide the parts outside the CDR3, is ETGVTQSPTHLIKTRGQQVTLRCSSQSGHNTVSWYQQALGQGPQFIFQYYREEENGRGNFPPRFSGLQFPNYSSELNVNALELDDSALYLCASSGQSQPLVYGYTFGSGTRLTVV.

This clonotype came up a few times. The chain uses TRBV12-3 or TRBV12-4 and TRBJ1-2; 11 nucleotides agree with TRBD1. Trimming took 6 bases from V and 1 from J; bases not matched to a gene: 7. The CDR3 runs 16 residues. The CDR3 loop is CASRRGQGGINYGYTF. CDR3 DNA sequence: TGTGCCAGCAGGAGGGGACAGGGGGGGATTAACTATGGCTACACCTTC.